This T cell receptor (beta chain) was sequenced in a study of T cell responses to AZD1222 COVID-19 vaccine. At the level of the study: Analyses pooled second doses at about 4 or about 12 weeks.

The study's findings and limits: Spike-specific TCR breadth and depth grew following two AZD1222 doses. Researchers report vaccine-associated CD4 TCRs spanning spike, with dominance at 160-218 and 743-854.

Sample share makes this clone medium-sized. As yet, its antigen is unknown. The sample holds other DNA sequences that translate to the same CDR3. CDR1 MNHEY and CDR2 SVGAGI come from the germline V gene. V shed 7 bases and J shed 1 base, with 11 bases lying between them. This CDR3 has 14 residues. Libraries were prepared by immunoSEQ multiplex PCR; TCRdb keeps only in-frame clonotypes and omits some of them. This table has 60,000 to 80,000 clones, 85% appearing once. This TCR was recovered from an adult in good health. The source was peripheral blood, collected on day 0 of AZD1222 vaccination. The chain is built from TRBV6-5 and TRBJ2-4; possible D gene TRBD1, 5 bases. Here the CDR3 DNA reads TGTGCCAGCACCGAAGGGGTGGCCAAAAACATTCAGTACTTC. Its protein product is CASTEGVAKNIQYF.